In this sample, the clone carrying this TCR beta chain turned up many times. Its antigen is not identified. Germline values: CDR1 SEHNR, CDR2 FQNEAQ (reference sequence). With V trimmed by 4 bases and J by 1 base, 4 bases remained unmatched. The CDR3 consists of 17 residues. This sample was included in a study of beta chain features in type 1 diabetes. Study results and caveats: A moderate, significant TCRB CDR3 shortening appeared in type 1 diabetes across four CD4+ subsets.

cDNA synthesis used the whole RNA isolate, giving expressed TCRB sequences. The method was immunoSEQ multiplex PCR; TCRdb's version includes in-frame clones alone and lacks a portion of them. The table records more than 130,000 clones, less than 8.5% of them present only once. The rearrangement uses TRBV7-9 and TRBJ2-3; TRBD2 matches 14 bases. The receptor was isolated from a woman in her 30s in good health. The sample comprised central memory CD4+ T cells from blood. CDR3 sequence (DNA): TGTGCCAGCAGCTCCGGACTAGCGGGAGGACGCACAGATACGCAGTATTTT. Translating gives CASSSGLAGGRTDTQYF.